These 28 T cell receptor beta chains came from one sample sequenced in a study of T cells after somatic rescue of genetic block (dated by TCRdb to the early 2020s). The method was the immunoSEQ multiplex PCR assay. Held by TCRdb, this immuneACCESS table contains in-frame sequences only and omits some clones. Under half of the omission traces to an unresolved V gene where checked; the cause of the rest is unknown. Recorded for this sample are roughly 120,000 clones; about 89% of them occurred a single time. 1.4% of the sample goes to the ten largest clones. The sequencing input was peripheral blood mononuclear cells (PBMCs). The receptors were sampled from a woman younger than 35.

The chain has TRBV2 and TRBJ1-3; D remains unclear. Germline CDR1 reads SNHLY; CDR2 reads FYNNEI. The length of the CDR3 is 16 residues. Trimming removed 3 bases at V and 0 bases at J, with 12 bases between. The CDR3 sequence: CASSEVQIFSGNTIYF. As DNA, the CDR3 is TGTGCCAGCAGTGAGGTCCAGATCTTCTCTGGAAACACCATATATTTT.

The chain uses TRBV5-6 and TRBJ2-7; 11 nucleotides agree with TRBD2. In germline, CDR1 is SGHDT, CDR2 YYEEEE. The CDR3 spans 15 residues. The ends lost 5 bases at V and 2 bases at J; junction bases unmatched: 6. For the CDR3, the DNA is TGTGCCAGCAGTCGGCTAGCGGGGGGCACCTACGAGCAGTACTTC. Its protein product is CASSRLAGGTYEQYF.

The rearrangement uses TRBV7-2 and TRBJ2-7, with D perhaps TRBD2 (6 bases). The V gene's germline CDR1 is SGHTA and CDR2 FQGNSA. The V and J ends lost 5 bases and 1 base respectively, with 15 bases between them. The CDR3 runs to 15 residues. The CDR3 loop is CASSPAGTGSYEQYF. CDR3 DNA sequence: TGTGCCAGCAGCCCAGCAGGGACTGGATCCTACGAGCAGTACTTC.

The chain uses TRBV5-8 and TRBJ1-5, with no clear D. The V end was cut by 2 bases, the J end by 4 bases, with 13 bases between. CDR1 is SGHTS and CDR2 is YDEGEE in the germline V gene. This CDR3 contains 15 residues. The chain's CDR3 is CASSFNGDRNQPQHF. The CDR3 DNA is TGTGCCAGCAGCTTTAACGGGGATCGGAATCAGCCCCAGCATTTT.

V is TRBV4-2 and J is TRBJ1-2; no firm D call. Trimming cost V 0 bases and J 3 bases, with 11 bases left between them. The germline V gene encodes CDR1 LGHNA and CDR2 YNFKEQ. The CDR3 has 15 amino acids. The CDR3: CASSQDPRADYGYTF. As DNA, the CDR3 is TGTGCCAGCAGCCAAGATCCCAGAGCGGACTATGGCTACACCTTC.

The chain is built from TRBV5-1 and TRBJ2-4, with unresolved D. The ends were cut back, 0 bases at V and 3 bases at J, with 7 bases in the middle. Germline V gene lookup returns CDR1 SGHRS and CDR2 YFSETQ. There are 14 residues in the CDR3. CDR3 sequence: CASSLALDKNIQYF. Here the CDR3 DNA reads TGCGCCAGCAGCTTGGCATTAGACAAAAACATTCAGTACTTC.

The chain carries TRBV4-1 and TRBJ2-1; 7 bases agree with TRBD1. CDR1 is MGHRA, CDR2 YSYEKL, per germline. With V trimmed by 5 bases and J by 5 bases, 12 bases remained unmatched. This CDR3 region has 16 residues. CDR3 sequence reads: CASSEPRDSWNNEQFF. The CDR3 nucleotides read TGCGCCAGCAGCGAGCCCAGGGACAGCTGGAACAATGAGCAGTTCTTC.

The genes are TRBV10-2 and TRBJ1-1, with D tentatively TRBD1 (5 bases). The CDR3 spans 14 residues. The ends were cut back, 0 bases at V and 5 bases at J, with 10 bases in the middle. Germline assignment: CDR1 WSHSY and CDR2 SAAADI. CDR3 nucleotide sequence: TGCGCCAGCAGTGAGTCAGGGAGGGGTACTGAAGCTTTCTTT. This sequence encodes CASSESGRGTEAFF.

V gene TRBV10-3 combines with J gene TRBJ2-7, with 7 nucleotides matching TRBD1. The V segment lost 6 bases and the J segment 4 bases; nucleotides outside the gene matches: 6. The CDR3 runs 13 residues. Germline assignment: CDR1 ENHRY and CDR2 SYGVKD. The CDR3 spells CAISRDRTYEQYF. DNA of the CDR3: TGTGCCATCAGCCGGGACAGAACTTACGAGCAGTACTTC.

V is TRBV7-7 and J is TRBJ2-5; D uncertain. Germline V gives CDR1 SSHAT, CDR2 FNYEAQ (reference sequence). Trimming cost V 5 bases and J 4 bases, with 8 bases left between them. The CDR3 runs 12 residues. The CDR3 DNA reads TGTGCCAGCAGCCCGCAAGGAGAGACCCAGTACTTC. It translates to CASSPQGETQYF. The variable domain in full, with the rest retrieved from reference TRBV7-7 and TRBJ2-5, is GAGVSQSPRYKVTKRGQDVTLRCDPISSHATLYWYQQALGQGPEFLTYFNYEAQPDKSGLPSDRFSAERPEGSISTLTIQRTEQRDSAMYRCASSPQGETQYFGPGTRLLVL.

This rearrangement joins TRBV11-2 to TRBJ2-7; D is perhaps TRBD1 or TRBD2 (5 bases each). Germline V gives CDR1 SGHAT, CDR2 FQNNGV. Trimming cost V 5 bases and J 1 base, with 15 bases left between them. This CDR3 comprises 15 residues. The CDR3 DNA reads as TGTGCCAGCAGCCCTCTTCATGGGGGTTCCTACGAGCAGTACTTC. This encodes CASSPLHGGSYEQYF.

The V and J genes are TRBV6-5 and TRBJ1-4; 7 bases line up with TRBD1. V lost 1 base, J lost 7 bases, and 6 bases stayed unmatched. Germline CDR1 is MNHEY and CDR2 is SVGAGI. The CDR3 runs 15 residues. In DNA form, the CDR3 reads TGTGCCAGCAGTTACTTGGGGACAGAGGGTGAAAAACTGTTTTTT. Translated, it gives CASSYLGTEGEKLFF.

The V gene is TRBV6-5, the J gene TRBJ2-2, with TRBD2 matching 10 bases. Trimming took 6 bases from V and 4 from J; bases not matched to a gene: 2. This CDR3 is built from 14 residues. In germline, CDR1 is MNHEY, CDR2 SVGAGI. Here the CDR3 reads CASRRTSGTGELFF. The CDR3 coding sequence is TGTGCCAGCAGAAGGACTAGCGGCACCGGGGAGCTGTTTTTT.

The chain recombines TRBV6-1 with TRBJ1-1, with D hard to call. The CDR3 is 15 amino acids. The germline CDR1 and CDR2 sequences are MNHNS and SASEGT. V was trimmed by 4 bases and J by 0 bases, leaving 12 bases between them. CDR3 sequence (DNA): TGTGCCAGCAGTGGGGAGGGCCTCATGAACACTGAAGCTTTCTTT. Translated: CASSGEGLMNTEAFF.

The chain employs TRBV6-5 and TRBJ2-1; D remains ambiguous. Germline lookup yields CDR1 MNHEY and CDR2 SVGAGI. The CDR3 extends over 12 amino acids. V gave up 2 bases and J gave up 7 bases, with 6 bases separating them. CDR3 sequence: CASSYNGNEQFF. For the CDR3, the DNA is TGTGCCAGCAGTTACAATGGTAATGAGCAGTTCTTC.

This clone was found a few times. DNA of the CDR3: TGTGCCAGCAGTTACTCGAGGGTGAACACTGAAGCTTTCTTT. Encoded protein: CASSYSRVNTEAFF. The V and J genes are TRBV6-5 and TRBJ1-1, with D uncertain. The CDR3 length is 14 residues. Trimming stripped 0 bases from V and 0 bases from J, with 5 bases between. CDR1 MNHEY and CDR2 SVGAGI come from the germline V gene.

CDR3 sequence (DNA): TGCAGCGTTGCTCAGGACAGGACGACCTACAATGAGCAGTTCTTC. As protein: CSVAQDRTTYNEQFF. The genes are TRBV29-1 and TRBJ2-1, with 7 bases aligning to TRBD1. In germline, CDR1 is SQVTM, CDR2 ANQGSEA. With V trimmed by 4 bases and J by 2 bases, 8 bases remained unmatched. The CDR3 covers 15 residues.

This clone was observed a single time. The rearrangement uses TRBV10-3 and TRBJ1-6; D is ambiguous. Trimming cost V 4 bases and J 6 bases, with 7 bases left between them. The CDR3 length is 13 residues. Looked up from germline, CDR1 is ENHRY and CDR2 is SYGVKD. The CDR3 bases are TGTGCCATCAGTGCAGGATTTAATTCACCCCTCCACTTT. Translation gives CAISAGFNSPLHF.

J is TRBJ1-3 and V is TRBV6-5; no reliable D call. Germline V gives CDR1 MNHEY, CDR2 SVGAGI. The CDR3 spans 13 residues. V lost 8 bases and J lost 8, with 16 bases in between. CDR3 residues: CASQYYPGDTIYF. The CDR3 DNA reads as TGTGCCAGCCAGTACTACCCGGGTGACACCATATATTTT.

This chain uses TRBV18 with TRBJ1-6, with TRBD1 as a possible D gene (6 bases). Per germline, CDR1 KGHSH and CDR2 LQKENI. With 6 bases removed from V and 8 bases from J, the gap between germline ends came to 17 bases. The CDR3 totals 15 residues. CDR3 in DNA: TGTGCCAGCTCCCCCACACGAGGGGGTGATTCACCCCTCCACTTT. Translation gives CASSPTRGGDSPLHF.

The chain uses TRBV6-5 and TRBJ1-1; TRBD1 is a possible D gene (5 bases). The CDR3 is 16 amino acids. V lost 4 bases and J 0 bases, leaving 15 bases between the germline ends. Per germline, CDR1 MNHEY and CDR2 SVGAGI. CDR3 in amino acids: CASSLAQGRMNTEAFF. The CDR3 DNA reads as TGTGCCAGCAGTTTGGCCCAGGGCAGGATGAACACTGAAGCTTTCTTT.

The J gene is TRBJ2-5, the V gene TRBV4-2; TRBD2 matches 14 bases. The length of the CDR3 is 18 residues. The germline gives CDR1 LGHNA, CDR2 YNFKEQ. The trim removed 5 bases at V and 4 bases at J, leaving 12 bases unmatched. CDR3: CASSVTGTSGGGLETQYF. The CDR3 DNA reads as TGTGCCAGCAGCGTGACCGGGACTAGCGGGGGAGGGTTAGAGACCCAGTACTTC.

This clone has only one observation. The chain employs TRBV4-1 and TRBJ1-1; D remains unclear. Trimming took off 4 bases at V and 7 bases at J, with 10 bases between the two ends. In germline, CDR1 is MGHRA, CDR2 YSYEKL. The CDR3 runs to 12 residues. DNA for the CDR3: TGCGCCAGCAGCCCCTTCATGGGTGAAGCTTTCTTT. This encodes CASSPFMGEAFF.

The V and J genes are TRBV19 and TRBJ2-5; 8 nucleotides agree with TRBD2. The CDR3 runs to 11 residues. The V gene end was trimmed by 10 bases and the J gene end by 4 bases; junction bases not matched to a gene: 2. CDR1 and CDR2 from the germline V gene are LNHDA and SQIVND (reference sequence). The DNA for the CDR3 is TGTGCCACCGGGGGGGGAGAGACCCAGTACTTC. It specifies CATGGGETQYF.

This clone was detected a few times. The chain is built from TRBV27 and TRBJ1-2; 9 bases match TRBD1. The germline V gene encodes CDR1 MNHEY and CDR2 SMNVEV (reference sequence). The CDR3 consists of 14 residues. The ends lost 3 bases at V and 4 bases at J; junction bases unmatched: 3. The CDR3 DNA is TGTGCCAGCAGTTTTTCGACAGGGGGCTATGGCTACACCTTC. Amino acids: CASSFSTGGYGYTF.

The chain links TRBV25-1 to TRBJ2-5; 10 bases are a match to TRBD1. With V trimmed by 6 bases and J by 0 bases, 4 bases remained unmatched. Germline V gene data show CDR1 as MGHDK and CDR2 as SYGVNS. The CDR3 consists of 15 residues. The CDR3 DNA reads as TGTGCCAGCAGGGAGGGACAGGGGAACCAAGAGACCCAGTACTTC. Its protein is CASREGQGNQETQYF. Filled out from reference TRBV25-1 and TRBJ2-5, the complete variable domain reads EADIYQTPRYLVIGTGKKITLECSQTMGHDKMYWYQQDPGMELHLIHYSYGVNSTEKGDLSSESTVSRIRTEHFPLTLESARPSHTSQYLCASREGQGNQETQYFGPGTRLLVL.

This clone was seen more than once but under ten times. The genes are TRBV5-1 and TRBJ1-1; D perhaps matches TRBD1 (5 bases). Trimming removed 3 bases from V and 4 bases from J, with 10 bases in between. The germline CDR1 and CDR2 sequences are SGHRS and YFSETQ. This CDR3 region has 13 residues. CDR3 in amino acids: CASSSQGVTEAFF. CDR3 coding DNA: TGCGCCAGCAGCTCCCAGGGCGTCACTGAAGCTTTCTTT.

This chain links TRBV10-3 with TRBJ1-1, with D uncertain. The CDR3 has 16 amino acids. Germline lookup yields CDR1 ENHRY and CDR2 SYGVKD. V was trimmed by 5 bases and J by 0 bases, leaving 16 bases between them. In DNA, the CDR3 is TGTGCCATCAGTCCTACCGGGGTGCAGTTGAACACTGAAGCTTTCTTT. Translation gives CAISPTGVQLNTEAFF.